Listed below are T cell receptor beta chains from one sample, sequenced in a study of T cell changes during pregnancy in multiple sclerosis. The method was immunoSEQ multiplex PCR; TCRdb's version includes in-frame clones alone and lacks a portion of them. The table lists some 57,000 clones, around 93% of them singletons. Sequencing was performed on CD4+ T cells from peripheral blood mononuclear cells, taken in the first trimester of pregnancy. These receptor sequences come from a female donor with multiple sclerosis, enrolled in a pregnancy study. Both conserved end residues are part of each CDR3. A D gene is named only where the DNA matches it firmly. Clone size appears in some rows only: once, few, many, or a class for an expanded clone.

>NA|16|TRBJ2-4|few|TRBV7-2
CASSSRRLLSENIQYF
TGTGCCAGCAGCTCACGAAGGCTACTATCCGAAAACATTCAGTACTTC
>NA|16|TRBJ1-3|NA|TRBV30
CAWSVGDTISGNTIYF
TGTGCCTGGAGTGTAGGGGACACCATCTCTGGAAACACCATATATTTT
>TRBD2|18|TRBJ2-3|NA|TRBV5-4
CASSSRLAGGTSTDTQYF
TGTGCCAGCAGCTCCAGACTAGCGGGGGGGACTAGCACAGATACGCAGTATTTT
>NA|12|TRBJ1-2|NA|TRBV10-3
CASQGENYGYTF
TGTGCCAGCCAGGGCGAAAACTATGGCTACACCTTC
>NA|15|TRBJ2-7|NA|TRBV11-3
CASSPEAGPTSEQYF
TGTGCCAGCAGCCCAGAGGCAGGGCCCACCAGCGAGCAGTACTTC
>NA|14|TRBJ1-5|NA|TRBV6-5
CASSYGGGGQPQHF
TGTGCCAGCAGCTACGGTGGGGGGGGGCAGCCCCAGCATTTT
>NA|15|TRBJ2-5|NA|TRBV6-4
CASSAELGLRETQYF
TGTGCCAGCAGTGCGGAACTGGGGCTCCGGGAGACCCAGTACTTC
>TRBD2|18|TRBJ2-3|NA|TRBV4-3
CASSQVASGGGGADTQYF
TGCGCCAGCAGCCAAGTCGCTAGCGGGGGGGGAGGGGCAGATACGCAGTATTTT
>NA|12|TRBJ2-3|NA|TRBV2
CASNTGADTQYF
TGTGCCAGCAATACGGGTGCAGATACGCAGTATTTT
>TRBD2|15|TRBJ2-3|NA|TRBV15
CATSTPSGGTDTQYF
TGTGCCACCAGCACCCCTAGCGGGGGCACAGATACGCAGTATTTT
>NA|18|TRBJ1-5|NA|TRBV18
CASSPRQDPGNSNQPQHF
TGTGCCAGCTCACCGAGACAGGATCCGGGGAATAGCAATCAGCCCCAGCATTTT
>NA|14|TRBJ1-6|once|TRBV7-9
CASSLITGNSPLHF
TGTGCCAGCAGCTTAATCACCGGTAATTCACCCCTCCACTTT
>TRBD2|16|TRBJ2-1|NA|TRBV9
CASSTRGGLVYNEQFF
TGTGCCAGCAGCACGCGGGGGGGCCTGGTCTACAATGAGCAGTTCTTC
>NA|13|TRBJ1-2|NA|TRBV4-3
CASSQGGGYGYTF
TGCGCCAGCAGCCAAGGCGGGGGGTATGGCTACACCTTC
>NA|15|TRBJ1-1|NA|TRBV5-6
CASSLRGGLRTEAFF
TGTGCCAGCAGCTTGCGCGGGGGGCTGAGGACTGAAGCTTTCTTT
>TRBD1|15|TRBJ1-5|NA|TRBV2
CASSELRSGTGPQHF
TGTGCCAGCAGTGAGTTGCGGTCGGGGACAGGGCCCCAGCATTTT
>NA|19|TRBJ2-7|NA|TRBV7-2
CASSLPLSHRAGDNAEQYF
TGTGCCAGCAGCTTACCCCTCTCCCACCGGGCCGGGGATAACGCCGAGCAGTACTTC
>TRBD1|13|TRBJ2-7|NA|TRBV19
CASQTGWTGEQYF
TGTGCCAGCCAGACAGGGTGGACGGGCGAGCAGTACTTC
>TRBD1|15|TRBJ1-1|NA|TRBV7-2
CASSDRGLMNTEAFF
TGTGCCAGCAGCGACAGGGGGCTTATGAACACTGAAGCTTTCTTT
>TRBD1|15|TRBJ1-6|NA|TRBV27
CASSSPTGVNSPLHF
TGTGCCAGCAGTTCCCCCACAGGGGTTAATTCACCCCTCCACTTT
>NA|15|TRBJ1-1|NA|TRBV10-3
CAIRGGGRARTEAFF
TGTGCCATCAGGGGGGGTGGGAGGGCGCGCACTGAAGCTTTCTTT
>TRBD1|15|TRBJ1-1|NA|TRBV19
CASSLRDRGLSEAFF
TGTGCCAGTAGTCTCCGGGACAGGGGGCTCTCTGAAGCTTTCTTT
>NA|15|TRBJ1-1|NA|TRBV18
CASSPGRQMNTEAFF
TGTGCCAGCTCACCAGGACGACAGATGAACACTGAAGCTTTCTTT
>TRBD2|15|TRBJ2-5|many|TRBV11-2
CASSSGLASWGTQYF
TGTGCCAGCAGCTCGGGACTAGCGTCTTGGGGGACCCAGTACTTC
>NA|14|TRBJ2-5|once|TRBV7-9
CASSLAGGLETQYF
TGTGCCAGCAGCTTAGCGGGGGGACTGGAGACCCAGTACTTC
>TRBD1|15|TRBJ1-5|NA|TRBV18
CASSDQGVNNQPQHF
TGTGCCAGCTCAGACCAGGGGGTGAACAATCAGCCCCAGCATTTT
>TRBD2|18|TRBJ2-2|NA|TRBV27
CASSPRPGLASITGELFF
TGTGCCAGCAGTCCCAGGCCGGGACTAGCGTCGATCACCGGGGAGCTGTTTTTT
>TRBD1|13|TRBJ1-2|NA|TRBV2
CASSPGGGYGYTF
TGTGCCAGCAGCCCAGGGGGCGGGTATGGCTACACCTTC
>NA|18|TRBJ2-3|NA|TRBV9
CASSVSRPRAGSTDTQYF
TGTGCCAGCAGCGTGTCTCGCCCCAGGGCAGGAAGCACAGATACGCAGTATTTT
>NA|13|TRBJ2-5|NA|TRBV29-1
CSVEARPQETQYF
TGCAGCGTTGAAGCGAGGCCTCAAGAGACCCAGTACTTC
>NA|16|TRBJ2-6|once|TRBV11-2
CASSLVRSAGANVLTF
TGTGCCAGCAGCTTAGTACGGAGTGCTGGGGCCAACGTCCTGACTTTC
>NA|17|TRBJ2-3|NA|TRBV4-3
CASSQQYRTTNSDTQYF
TGCGCCAGCAGCCAACAGTATCGGACTACGAACTCAGATACGCAGTATTTT
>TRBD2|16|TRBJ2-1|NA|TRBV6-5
CASSYARGGRSNEQFF
TGTGCCAGCAGTTACGCACGGGGGGGGCGCTCCAATGAGCAGTTCTTC
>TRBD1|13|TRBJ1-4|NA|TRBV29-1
CSVSDRGNEKLFF
TGCAGCGTCTCGGACAGGGGAAATGAAAAACTGTTTTTT
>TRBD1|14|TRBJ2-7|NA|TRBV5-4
CASSLARQGNEQYF
TGTGCCAGCAGCTTGGCTAGACAGGGCAACGAGCAGTACTTC
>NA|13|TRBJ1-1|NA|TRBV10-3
CASNRQEGTEAFF
TGTGCCTCCAACCGACAGGAAGGCACTGAAGCTTTCTTT